These T cell receptor beta chains were read from a single sample in a study of cytomegalovirus exposure and HLA in healthy donors. Data came from immunoSEQ multiplex PCR; TCRdb stores just in-frame clones and leaves some out. The data show about 170,000 clones, approximately 80% seen once. Sequenced material: PBMCs. Source of these receptors: a boy younger than 10 in good health and CMV-seronegative. CDR3s include the opening cysteine and the closing phenylalanine or tryptophan. A D gene is named only where the DNA matches it firmly. Only part of the rows carry a size: once, few, many, or a class if the clone is expanded.

cdr3_length	j_call	clone_size	d_call	v_call	cdr3_aa	cdr3_nt
17	TRBJ1-2	.	TRBD1	TRBV7-8	CASRQSRDRGIRGGYTF	TGTGCCAGCAGGCAGTCCCGGGACAGGGGGATAAGGGGAGGCTACACCTTC
14	TRBJ2-3	.	.	TRBV6-6	CASSYRRGTDTQYF	TGTGCCAGCAGTTATCGACGGGGGACGGATACGCAGTATTTT
14	TRBJ1-2	.	.	TRBV4-3	CASSMVDRHYGYTF	TGCGCCAGCAGCATGGTTGACAGGCACTATGGCTACACCTTC
18	TRBJ2-4	.	TRBD2	TRBV15	CATSREVGSGRAGDIQYF	TGTGCCACCAGCAGAGAAGTCGGTAGCGGGAGGGCCGGAGACATTCAGTACTTC
15	TRBJ2-7	.	TRBD2	TRBV4-3	CASSQQTGGYYEQYF	TGCGCCAGCAGCCAGCAGACCGGGGGGTACTACGAGCAGTACTTC
17	TRBJ1-1	.	TRBD1	TRBV16	CASSGSGTGSMNTEAFF	TGTGCCAGCAGCGGATCCGGGACAGGGTCCATGAACACTGAAGCTTTCTTT
15	TRBJ2-1	.	.	TRBV14	CASSQGRQYYNEQFF	TGTGCCAGCAGCCAAGGAAGACAGTACTACAATGAGCAGTTCTTC
13	TRBJ2-7	.	.	TRBV2	CASMQNPTYEQYF	TGTGCCAGCATGCAGAACCCAACCTACGAGCAGTACTTC
14	TRBJ2-1	.	.	TRBV6-5	CASRGGPGYNEQFF	TGTGCCAGCAGAGGAGGCCCGGGGTACAATGAGCAGTTCTTC
14	TRBJ2-5	.	TRBD2	TRBV15	CATSRGLAQETQYF	TGTGCCACCAGCAGGGGACTAGCACAAGAGACCCAGTACTTC
13	TRBJ2-7	.	TRBD1	TRBV15	CATSRETGFEQYF	TGTGCCACCAGCAGAGAGACAGGGTTCGAGCAGTACTTC
14	TRBJ2-1	.	.	TRBV6-5	CASSSLDSGNEQFF	TGTGCCAGCAGTTCCCTTGACAGTGGCAATGAGCAGTTCTTC
16	TRBJ2-1	.	TRBD2	TRBV9	CASSAPQAGDFNEQFF	TGTGCCAGCAGCGCCCCCCAAGCGGGGGATTTCAATGAGCAGTTCTTC
15	TRBJ1-1	.	.	TRBV5-1	CASSSVTGLNTEAFF	TGCGCCAGCAGCTCCGTAACAGGCCTGAACACTGAAGCTTTCTTT
14	TRBJ1-4	.	TRBD1	TRBV19	CASSTGQKNEKLFF	TGTGCCAGTAGTACGGGACAGAAAAATGAAAAACTGTTTTTT
16	TRBJ2-3	.	.	TRBV4-1	CASSPRDTESTDTQYF	TGCGCCAGCAGCCCCCGGGACACCGAAAGCACAGATACGCAGTATTTT
16	TRBJ2-2	.	.	TRBV4-2	CASSQEAGVSTGELFF	TGTGCCAGCAGCCAGGAAGCAGGGGTCAGCACCGGGGAGCTGTTTTTT
17	TRBJ2-3	.	TRBD2	TRBV19	CASSNSGGLAGSDTQYF	TGTGCCAGTAGCAATTCGGGGGGACTAGCTGGATCGGATACGCAGTATTTT
12	TRBJ1-5	.	.	TRBV7-2	CASSTQNQPQHF	TGTGCCAGCAGCACTCAAAATCAGCCCCAGCATTTT
15	TRBJ1-2	.	.	TRBV4-3	CASSQVGRADYGYTF	TGCGCCAGCAGCCAGGTCGGGCGGGCAGACTATGGCTACACCTTC
15	TRBJ1-1	.	TRBD1	TRBV11-1	CASSPHRGLVAEAFF	TGTGCCAGCAGCCCTCACAGGGGGCTGGTCGCTGAAGCTTTCTTT
19	TRBJ2-2	few	TRBD1	TRBV2	CASSDTPRTGIIWSGELFF	TGTGCCAGCAGTGACACCCCCCGGACAGGGATAATTTGGTCCGGGGAGCTGTTTTTT
13	TRBJ1-4	.	.	TRBV30	CAWSHSGHEKLFF	TGTGCCTGGAGTCACTCAGGGCATGAAAAACTGTTTTTT
15	TRBJ2-3	.	.	TRBV2	CTSMGRGVWTDTQYF	TGTACCAGCATGGGCAGGGGTGTTTGGACAGATACGCAGTATTTT
15	TRBJ1-4	.	TRBD1	TRBV5-1	CASSLVTGVPEKLFF	TGCGCCAGCAGCTTGGTCACAGGGGTCCCTGAAAAACTGTTTTTT
13	TRBJ1-2	.	.	TRBV4-3	CASSQDRSYGYTF	TGCGCCAGCAGCCAAGACAGATCCTATGGCTACACCTTC
14	TRBJ2-5	.	TRBD1	TRBV11-2	CASSDGTGLVSQYF	TGTGCCAGCAGTGATGGGACAGGCCTTGTGTCCCAGTACTTC
14	TRBJ2-1	.	.	TRBV18	CASSLPLQGSEQFF	TGTGCCAGCTCACTGCCATTACAGGGTAGTGAGCAGTTCTTC
16	TRBJ2-3	.	.	TRBV19	CATAPLKTGHTDTQYF	TGTGCCACCGCACCCTTAAAGACAGGCCACACAGATACGCAGTATTTT
16	TRBJ2-2	few	TRBD2	TRBV5-6	CASSLQTSRNTGELFF	TGTGCCAGCAGCCTCCAGACTAGCAGGAACACCGGGGAGCTGTTTTTT
15	TRBJ2-1	.	TRBD2	TRBV27	CASSSGTSGYNEQFF	TGTGCCAGCAGTTCAGGGACTAGCGGCTACAATGAGCAGTTCTTC
16	TRBJ2-5	.	.	TRBV30	CAWSVGQQGRLKTQYF	TGTGCCTGGAGTGTAGGACAACAGGGTCGATTGAAGACCCAGTACTTC
15	TRBJ2-1	.	.	TRBV11-2	CASSSAGGSYNEQFF	TGTGCCAGCAGCTCGGCGGGCGGCAGCTACAATGAGCAGTTCTTC
14	TRBJ2-3	few	.	TRBV4-1	CASSRTTFSDTQYF	TGCGCCAGCAGCCGAACGACATTCTCAGATACGCAGTATTTT
18	TRBJ2-3	.	.	TRBV14	CASSQDRYRVSSTDTQYF	TGTGCCAGCAGCCAAGATCGGTACAGGGTCTCTAGCACAGATACGCAGTATTTT
14	TRBJ2-1	few	TRBD1	TRBV5-1	CASSSMTGDNEQFF	TGCGCCAGCAGCTCGATGACAGGGGACAATGAGCAGTTCTTC
13	TRBJ2-7	.	.	TRBV7-6	CASSPNTGYEQYF	TGTGCCAGCAGCCCCAATACCGGGTACGAGCAGTACTTC
17	TRBJ1-1	.	.	TRBV21-1	CASSKELVDKNRTEAFF	TGTGCCAGCAGCAAAGAGTTAGTGGACAAAAATCGCACTGAAGCTTTCTTT
14	TRBJ2-1	.	.	TRBV4-3	CASSGGGPPNEQFF	TGCGCCAGCAGTGGAGGGGGCCCCCCCAATGAGCAGTTCTTC